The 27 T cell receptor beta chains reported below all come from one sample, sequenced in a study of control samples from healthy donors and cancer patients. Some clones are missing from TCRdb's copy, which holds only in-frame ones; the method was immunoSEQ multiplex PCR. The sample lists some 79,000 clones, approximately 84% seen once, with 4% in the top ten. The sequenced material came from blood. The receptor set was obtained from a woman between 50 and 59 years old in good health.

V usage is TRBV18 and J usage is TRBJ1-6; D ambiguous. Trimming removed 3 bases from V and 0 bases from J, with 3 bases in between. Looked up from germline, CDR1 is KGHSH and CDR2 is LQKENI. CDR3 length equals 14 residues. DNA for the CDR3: TGTGCCAGCTCACCTGGCTCCTATAATTCACCCCTCCACTTT. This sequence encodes CASSPGSYNSPLHF.

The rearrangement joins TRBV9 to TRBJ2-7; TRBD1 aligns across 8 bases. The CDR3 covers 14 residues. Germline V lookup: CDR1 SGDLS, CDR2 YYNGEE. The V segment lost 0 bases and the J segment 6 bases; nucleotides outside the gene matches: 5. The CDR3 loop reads CASSVGRGQREQYF. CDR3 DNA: TGTGCCAGCAGCGTAGGCAGGGGGCAGCGCGAGCAGTACTTC. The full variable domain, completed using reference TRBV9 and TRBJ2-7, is DSGVTQTPKHLITATGQRVTLRCSPRSGDLSVYWYQQSLDQGLQFLIQYYNGEERAKGNILERFSAQQFPDLHSELNLSSLELGDSALYFCASSVGRGQREQYFGPGTRLTVT.

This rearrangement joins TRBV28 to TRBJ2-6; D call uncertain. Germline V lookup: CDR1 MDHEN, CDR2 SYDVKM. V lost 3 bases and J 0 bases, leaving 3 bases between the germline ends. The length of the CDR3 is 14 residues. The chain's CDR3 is CASSFPSGANVLTF. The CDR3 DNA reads TGTGCCAGCAGTTTCCCCTCTGGGGCCAACGTCCTGACTTTC.

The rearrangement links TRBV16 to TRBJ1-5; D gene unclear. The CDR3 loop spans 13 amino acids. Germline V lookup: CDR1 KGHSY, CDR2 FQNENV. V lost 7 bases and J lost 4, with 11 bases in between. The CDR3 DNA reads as TGTGCCAGCATCAAAGGGCTAAATCAGCCCCAGCATTTT. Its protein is CASIKGLNQPQHF.

As DNA, the CDR3 is TGTGCCTGGGGGGGCGCTGGAAACACCATATATTTT. Protein: CAWGGAGNTIYF. The chain joins TRBV30 to TRBJ1-3; D is possibly TRBD1 (6 bases). The CDR3 is 12 amino acids. Per the germline V gene, CDR1 is GTSNPN and CDR2 is SVGIG (reference sequence). The ends were cut back, 5 bases at V and 2 bases at J, with 7 bases in the middle.

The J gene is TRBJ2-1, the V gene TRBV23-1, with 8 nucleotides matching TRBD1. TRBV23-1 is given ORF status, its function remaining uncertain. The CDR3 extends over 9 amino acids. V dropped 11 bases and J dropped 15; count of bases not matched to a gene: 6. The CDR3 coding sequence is TGCGCCGTTCCCAGGGGGCTGTTCTTC. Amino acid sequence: CAVPRGLFF.

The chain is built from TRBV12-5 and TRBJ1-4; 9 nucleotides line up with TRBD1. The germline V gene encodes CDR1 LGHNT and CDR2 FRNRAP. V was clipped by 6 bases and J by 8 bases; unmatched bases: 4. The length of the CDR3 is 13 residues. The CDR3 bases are TGTGCTAGTGGCGGGACAGGGCACGAAAAACTGTTTTTT. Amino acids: CASGGTGHEKLFF.

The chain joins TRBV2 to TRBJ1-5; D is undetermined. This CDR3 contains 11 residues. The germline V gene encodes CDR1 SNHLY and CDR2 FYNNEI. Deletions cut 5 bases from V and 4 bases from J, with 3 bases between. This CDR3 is CASSINQPQHF. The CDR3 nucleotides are TGTGCCAGCAGTATAAATCAGCCCCAGCATTTT.

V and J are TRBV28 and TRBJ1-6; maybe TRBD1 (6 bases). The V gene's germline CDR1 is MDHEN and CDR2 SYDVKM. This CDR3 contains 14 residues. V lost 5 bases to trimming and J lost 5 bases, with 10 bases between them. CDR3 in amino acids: CASSTGIDNSPLHF. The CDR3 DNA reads TGTGCCAGCAGTACAGGGATAGATAATTCACCCCTCCACTTT.

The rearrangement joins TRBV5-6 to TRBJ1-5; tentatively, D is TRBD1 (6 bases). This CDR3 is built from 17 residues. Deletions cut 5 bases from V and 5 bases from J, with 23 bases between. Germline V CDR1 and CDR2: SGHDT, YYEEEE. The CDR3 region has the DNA TGTGCCAGCAGTGTGGGAACAGGGTTTTCGACCGATCAGCCCCAGCATTTT. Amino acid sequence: CASSVGTGFSTDQPQHF.

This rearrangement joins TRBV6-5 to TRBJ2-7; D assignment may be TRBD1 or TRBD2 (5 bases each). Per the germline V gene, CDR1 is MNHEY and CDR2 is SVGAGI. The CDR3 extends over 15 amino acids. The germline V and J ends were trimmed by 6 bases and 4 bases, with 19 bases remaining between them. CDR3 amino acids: CASSPGPEAGYEQYF. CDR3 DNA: TGTGCCAGCAGCCCGGGACCCGAAGCAGGGTACGAGCAGTACTTC.

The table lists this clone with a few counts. DNA of the CDR3: TGTGCCAGCATTGGACAGGGCCCGAACGAGCAGTACTTC. Amino acids: CASIGQGPNEQYF. The V and J genes are TRBV6-5 and TRBJ2-7, with 8 bases fitting TRBD1. Germline CDR1 and CDR2: MNHEY and SVGAGI. J lost 5 bases, V lost 7 bases, and 7 bases had no gene match. CDR3 length: 13 residues.

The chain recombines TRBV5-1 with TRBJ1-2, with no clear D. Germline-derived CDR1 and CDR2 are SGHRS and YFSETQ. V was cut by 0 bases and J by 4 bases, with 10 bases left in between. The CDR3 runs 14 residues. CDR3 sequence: CASSLDVESYGYTF. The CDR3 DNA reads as TGCGCCAGCAGCTTGGACGTGGAAAGCTATGGCTACACCTTC.

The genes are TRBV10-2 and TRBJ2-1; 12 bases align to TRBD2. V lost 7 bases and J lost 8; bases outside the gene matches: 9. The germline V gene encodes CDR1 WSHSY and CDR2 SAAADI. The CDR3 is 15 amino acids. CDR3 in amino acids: CASIETSGSFDEQFF. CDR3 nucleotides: TGCGCCAGCATCGAGACTAGCGGGAGTTTCGATGAGCAGTTCTTC.

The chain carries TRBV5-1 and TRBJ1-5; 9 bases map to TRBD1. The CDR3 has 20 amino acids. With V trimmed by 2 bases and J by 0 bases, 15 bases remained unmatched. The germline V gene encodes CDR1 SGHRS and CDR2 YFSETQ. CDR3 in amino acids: CASSLRIFGTGFYSNQPQHF. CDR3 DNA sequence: TGCGCCAGCAGCTTAAGGATTTTCGGGACAGGGTTTTATAGCAATCAGCCCCAGCATTTT.

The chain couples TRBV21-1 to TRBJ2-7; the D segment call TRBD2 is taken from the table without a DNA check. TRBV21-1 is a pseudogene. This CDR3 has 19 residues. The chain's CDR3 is CASSKPGTSGSLAGYEQYF. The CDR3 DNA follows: TGTGCCAGCAGCAAGCCCGGGACTAGCGGATCCCTCGCGGGGTACGAGCAGTACTTC.

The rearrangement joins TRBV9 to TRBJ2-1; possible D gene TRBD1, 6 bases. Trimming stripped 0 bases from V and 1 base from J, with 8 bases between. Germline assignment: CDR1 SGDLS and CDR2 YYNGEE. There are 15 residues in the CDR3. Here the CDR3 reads CASSVEGVSYNEQFF. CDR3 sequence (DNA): TGTGCCAGCAGCGTAGAGGGGGTGTCCTACAATGAGCAGTTCTTC.

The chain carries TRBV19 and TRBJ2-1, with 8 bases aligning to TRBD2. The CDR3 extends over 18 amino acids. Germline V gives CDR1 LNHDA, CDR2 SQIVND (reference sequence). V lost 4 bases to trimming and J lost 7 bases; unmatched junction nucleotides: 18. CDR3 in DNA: TGTGCCAGTAGTACTCTAAACCCGCAGCGGGAGTTTATGAATGAGCAGTTCTTC. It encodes CASSTLNPQREFMNEQFF.

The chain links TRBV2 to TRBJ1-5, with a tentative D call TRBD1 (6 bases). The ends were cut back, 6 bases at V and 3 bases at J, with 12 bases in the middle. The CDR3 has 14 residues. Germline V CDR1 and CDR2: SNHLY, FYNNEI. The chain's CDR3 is CASRDGQTNQPQHF. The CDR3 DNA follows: TGTGCCAGCAGGGACGGACAGACCAATCAGCCCCAGCATTTT.

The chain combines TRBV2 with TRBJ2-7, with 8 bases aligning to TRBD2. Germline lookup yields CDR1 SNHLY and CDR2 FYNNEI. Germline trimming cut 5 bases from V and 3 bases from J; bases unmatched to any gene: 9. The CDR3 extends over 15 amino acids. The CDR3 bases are TGTGCCAGCAGTCCTACTAGCGGACCGTACTACGAGCAGTACTTC. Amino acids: CASSPTSGPYYEQYF.

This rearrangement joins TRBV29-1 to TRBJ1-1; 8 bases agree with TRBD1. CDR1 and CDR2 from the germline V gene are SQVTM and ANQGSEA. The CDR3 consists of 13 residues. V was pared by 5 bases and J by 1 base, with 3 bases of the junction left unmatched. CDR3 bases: TGCAGCGTTTACGGGACAGGGAACACTGAAGCTTTCTTT. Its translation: CSVYGTGNTEAFF.

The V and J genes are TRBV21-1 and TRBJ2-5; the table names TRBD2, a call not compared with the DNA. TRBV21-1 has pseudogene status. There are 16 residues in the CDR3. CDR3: CASSRLADHGWETQYF. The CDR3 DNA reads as TGTGCCAGCAGCAGGCTAGCGGATCATGGTTGGGAGACCCAGTACTTC.

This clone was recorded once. The CDR3, as DNA: TGTGCCAGCAGTGAATATGGAGGGCCCGACTATGGCTACACCTTC. Its protein product is CASSEYGGPDYGYTF. The chain joins TRBV25-1 to TRBJ1-2; D remains ambiguous. Germline V gene lookup returns CDR1 MGHDK and CDR2 SYGVNS. V lost 0 bases and J lost 3, with 11 bases in between. This CDR3 comprises 15 residues.

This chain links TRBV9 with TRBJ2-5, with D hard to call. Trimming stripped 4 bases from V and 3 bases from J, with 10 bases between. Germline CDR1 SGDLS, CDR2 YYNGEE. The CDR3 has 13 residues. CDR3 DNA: TGTGCCAGCAGCTCCGGGCCTAAAGAGACCCAGTACTTC. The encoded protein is CASSSGPKETQYF.

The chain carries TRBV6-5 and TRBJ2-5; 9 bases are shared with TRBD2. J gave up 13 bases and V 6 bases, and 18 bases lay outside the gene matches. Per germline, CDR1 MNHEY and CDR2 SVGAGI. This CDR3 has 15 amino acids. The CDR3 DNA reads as TGTGCCAGCAGCGACTCCGCATTTAGCGGGGGACGAGGGTACTTC. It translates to CASSDSAFSGGRGYF.

In DNA form, the CDR3 reads TGTGCCAGCAGCTTCGGGACAGGGTTCGGCACTGAAGCTTTCTTT. This codes for CASSFGTGFGTEAFF. This rearrangement joins TRBV5-6 to TRBJ1-1, with 9 bases lining up with TRBD1. Germline V lookup: CDR1 SGHDT, CDR2 YYEEEE. The CDR3 contains 15 residues. With 2 bases clipped from V and 4 bases from J, the junction kept 6 bases outside the gene matches.

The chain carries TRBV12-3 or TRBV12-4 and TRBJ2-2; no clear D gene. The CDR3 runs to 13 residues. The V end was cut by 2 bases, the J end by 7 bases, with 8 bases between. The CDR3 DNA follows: TGTGCCAGCAGTTTAACGGAAGACGGGGAGCTGTTTTTT. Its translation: CASSLTEDGELFF.